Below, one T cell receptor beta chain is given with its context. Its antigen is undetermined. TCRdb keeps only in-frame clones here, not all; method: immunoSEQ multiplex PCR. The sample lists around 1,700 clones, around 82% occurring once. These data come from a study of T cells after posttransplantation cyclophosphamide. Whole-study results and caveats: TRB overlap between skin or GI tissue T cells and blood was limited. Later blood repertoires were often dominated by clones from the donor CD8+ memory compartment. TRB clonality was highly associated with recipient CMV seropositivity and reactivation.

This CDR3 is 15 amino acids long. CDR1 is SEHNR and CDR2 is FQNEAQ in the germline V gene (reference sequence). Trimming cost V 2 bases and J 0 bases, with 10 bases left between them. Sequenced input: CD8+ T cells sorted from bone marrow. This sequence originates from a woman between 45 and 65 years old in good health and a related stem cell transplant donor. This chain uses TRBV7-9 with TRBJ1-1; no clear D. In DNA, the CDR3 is TGTGCCAGCAGCTTACTGGCAACCATGAACACTGAAGCTTTCTTT. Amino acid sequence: CASSLLATMNTEAFF.